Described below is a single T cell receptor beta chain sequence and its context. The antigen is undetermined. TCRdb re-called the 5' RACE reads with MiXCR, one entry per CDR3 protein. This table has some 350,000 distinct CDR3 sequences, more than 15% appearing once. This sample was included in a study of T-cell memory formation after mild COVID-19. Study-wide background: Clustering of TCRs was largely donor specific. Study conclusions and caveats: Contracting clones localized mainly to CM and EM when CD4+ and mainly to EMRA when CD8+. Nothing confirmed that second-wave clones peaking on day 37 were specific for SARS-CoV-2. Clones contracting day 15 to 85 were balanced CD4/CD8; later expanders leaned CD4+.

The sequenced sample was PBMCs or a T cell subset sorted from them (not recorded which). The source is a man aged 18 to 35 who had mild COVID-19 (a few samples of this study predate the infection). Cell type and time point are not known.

The CDR3 spells CASSATRADGNSPLHF. In DNA, the CDR3 is TGTGCCAGCAGTGCTACAAGGGCGGACGGGAATTCACCCCTCCACTTT. The rearrangement joins TRBV6-4 to TRBJ1-6; D is unclear. Trimming shortened V by 4 bases and J by 7 bases, and 17 bases separated the two germline ends. Germline CDR1 and CDR2: MRHNA and SNTAGT. CDR3 size: 16 residues.